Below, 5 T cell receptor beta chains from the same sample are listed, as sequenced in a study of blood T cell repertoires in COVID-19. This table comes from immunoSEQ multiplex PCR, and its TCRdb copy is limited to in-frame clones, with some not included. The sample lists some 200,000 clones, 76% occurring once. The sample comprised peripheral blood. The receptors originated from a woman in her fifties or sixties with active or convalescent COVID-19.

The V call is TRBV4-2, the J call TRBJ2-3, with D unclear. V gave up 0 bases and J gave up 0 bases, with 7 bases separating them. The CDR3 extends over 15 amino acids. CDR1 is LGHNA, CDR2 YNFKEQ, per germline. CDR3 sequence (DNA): TGTGCCAGCAGCCAAGACGGAGCTAGCACAGATACGCAGTATTTT. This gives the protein CASSQDGASTDTQYF.

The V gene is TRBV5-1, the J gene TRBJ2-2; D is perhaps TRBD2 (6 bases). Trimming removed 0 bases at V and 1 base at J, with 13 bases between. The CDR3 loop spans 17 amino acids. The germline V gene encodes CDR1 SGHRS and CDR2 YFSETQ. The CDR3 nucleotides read TGCGCCAGCAGCTTGGCAATATCGGGACTGAACACCGGGGAGCTGTTTTTT. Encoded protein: CASSLAISGLNTGELFF.

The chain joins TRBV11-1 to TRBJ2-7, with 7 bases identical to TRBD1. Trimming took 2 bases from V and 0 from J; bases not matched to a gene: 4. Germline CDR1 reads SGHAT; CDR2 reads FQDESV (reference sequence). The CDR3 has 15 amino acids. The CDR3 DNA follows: TGTGCCAGCAGCTTACCGACAGGGAGCTCCTACGAGCAGTACTTC. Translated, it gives CASSLPTGSSYEQYF. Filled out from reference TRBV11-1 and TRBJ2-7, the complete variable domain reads EAEVAQSPRYKITEKSQAVAFWCDPISGHATLYWYRQILGQGPELLVQFQDESVVDDSQLPKDRFSAERLKGVDSTLKIQPAELGDSAMYLCASSLPTGSSYEQYFGPGTRLTVT.

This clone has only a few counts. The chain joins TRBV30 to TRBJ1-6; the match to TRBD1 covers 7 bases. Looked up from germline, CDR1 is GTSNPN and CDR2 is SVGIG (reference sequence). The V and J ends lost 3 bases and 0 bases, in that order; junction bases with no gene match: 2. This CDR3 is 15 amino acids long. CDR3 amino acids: CAWSAGGSYNSPLHF. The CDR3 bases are TGTGCCTGGAGCGCAGGGGGCTCCTATAATTCACCCCTCCACTTT.

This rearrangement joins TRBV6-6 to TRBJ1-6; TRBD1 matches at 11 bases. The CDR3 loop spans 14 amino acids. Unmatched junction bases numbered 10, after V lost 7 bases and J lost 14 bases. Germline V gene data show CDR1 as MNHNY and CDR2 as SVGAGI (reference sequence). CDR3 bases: TGTGCCAGCACTCCAGGGACAGGGGGAGGCTCCCTCCACTTT. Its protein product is CASTPGTGGGSLHF.